This entry lists 13 T cell receptor beta chains sequenced from one sample in a study of cytomegalovirus exposure and HLA in healthy donors. In the PCR, 60 Vbeta and 13 Jbeta primers were used. TCRdb keeps only in-frame clones here, not all; method: immunoSEQ multiplex PCR. This sample carries about 88,000 clones, with about 5.5% going to the ten biggest clones. Sequencing used PBMCs. These receptors were taken from a girl aged 10 to 17 in good health and CMV-seropositive.

The V gene is TRBV7-9, the J gene TRBJ2-7; tentatively, D is TRBD1 (6 bases). The CDR3 contains 14 residues. From germline, CDR1 is SEHNR and CDR2 FQNEAQ (reference sequence). Trimming shortened V by 2 bases and J by 3 bases, and 11 bases separated the two germline ends. CDR3 loop: CASSLTTGHYEQYV. CDR3 coding DNA: TGTGCCAGCAGCTTAACCACAGGGCACTACGAGCAGTACGTC.

This chain joins TRBV7-2 and TRBJ1-6; possible D gene TRBD1, 5 bases. The CDR3 length is 18 residues. The germline gives CDR1 SGHTA, CDR2 FQGNSA. The germline V and J ends were trimmed by 1 base and 0 bases, with 13 bases remaining between them. CDR3 in DNA: TGTGCCAGCAGCTTAGGGTCCACAGGTCGCTCCTATAATTCACCCCTCCACTTT. It is translated as CASSLGSTGRSYNSPLHF.

The CDR3 DNA is TGTGCCAGCATTCCAGGGGGCTCTTACGAGCAGTACTTC. Translating it yields CASIPGGSYEQYF. This chain connects TRBV7-2 to TRBJ2-7; TRBD1 aligns across 8 bases. This CDR3 contains 13 residues. The junction had 6 bases not matched to a gene; V was cut back by 7 bases and J by 4 bases. Germline CDR1 and CDR2: SGHTA and FQGNSA.

The J gene is TRBJ1-1, the V gene TRBV27, with D possibly being TRBD1 (5 bases). Between the trimmed V and J ends, which lost 5 bases and 4 bases, there was a span of 11 bases. The CDR3 loop spans 13 amino acids. CDR1 is MNHEY, CDR2 SMNVEV, per germline (reference sequence). This CDR3 reads CASSGGVGTEAFF. The CDR3 bases are TGTGCCAGCAGTGGGGGGGTAGGCACTGAAGCTTTCTTT.

The chain couples TRBV7-3 to TRBJ2-3; maybe TRBD2 (7 bases). The ends were cut back, 5 bases at V and 10 bases at J, with 19 bases in the middle. This CDR3 has 14 residues. Per the germline V gene, CDR1 is SGHTA and CDR2 is FQGTGA. As DNA, the CDR3 is TGTGCCAGCAGCCCTATCGGTGGGAGGGGGTCGCAGTATTTT. Its translation is CASSPIGGRGSQYF.

The chain carries TRBV29-1 and TRBJ2-7, with a weak D call TRBD1 (6 bases). Germline-derived CDR1 and CDR2 are SQVTM and ANQGSEA. The CDR3 has 13 residues. Deletions cut 6 bases from V and 2 bases from J, with 14 bases between. DNA of the CDR3: TGCAGCGTCCTGAGGGACACAGCCTACGAGCAGTACTTC. Amino acids: CSVLRDTAYEQYF.

This chain joins TRBV5-6 and TRBJ1-2; 8 nucleotides align to TRBD1. The V gene's germline CDR1 is SGHDT and CDR2 YYEEEE. CDR3 length equals 14 residues. The trim removed 4 bases at V and 4 bases at J, leaving 6 bases unmatched. The CDR3 loop reads CASSGLQGVYGYTF. The DNA for the CDR3 is TGTGCCAGCAGCGGCTTACAGGGGGTCTATGGCTACACCTTC.

The CDR3 here is CASSTGTGDLNSPLHF. The CDR3, as DNA: TGTGCCAGCAGCACCGGGACAGGGGACCTAAATTCACCCCTCCACTTT. The chain couples TRBV11-2 to TRBJ1-6, with 10 positions matching TRBD1. Unmatched junction bases numbered 8, after V lost 5 bases and J lost 7 bases. The CDR3 covers 16 residues. The germline V gene encodes CDR1 SGHAT and CDR2 FQNNGV.

The chain joins TRBV5-6 to TRBJ2-7; D is possibly TRBD2 (7 bases). V lost 4 bases to trimming and J lost 7 bases, with 30 bases between them. The CDR3 runs to 18 residues. Looked up from germline, CDR1 is SGHDT and CDR2 is YYEEEE. In nucleotides, the CDR3 is TGTGCCAGCAGCCTCCGACCGGGACACCTCGCTTGGGAGGGAGAGCAGTACTTC. Protein product: CASSLRPGHLAWEGEQYF.

The chain carries TRBV4-1 and TRBJ2-7; D is possibly TRBD2 (5 bases). The CDR3 runs to 14 residues. Trimming removed 1 base from V and 3 bases from J, with 10 bases in between. The V gene's germline CDR1 is MGHRA and CDR2 YSYEKL. The DNA of the CDR3 is TGCGCCAGCAGCCAAGGGGCGGGTTACTACGAGCAGTACTTC. This gives the protein CASSQGAGYYEQYF.

The V call is TRBV6-5, the J call TRBJ2-7, with 7 nucleotides matching TRBD1. Germline V CDR1 and CDR2: MNHEY, SVGAGI. V lost 6 bases and J lost 0; bases outside the gene matches: 2. The CDR3 is made up of 13 amino acids. CDR3 nucleotide sequence: TGTGCCAGCAGCTGGGACAGCTCCTACGAGCAGTACTTC. Amino acids: CASSWDSSYEQYF.

The CDR3 sequence is CASSDTGTSGANVLTF. CDR3 nucleotides: TGTGCCAGCAGTGACACAGGGACCTCTGGGGCCAACGTCCTGACTTTC. The V gene is TRBV9, the J gene TRBJ2-6; tentatively, D is TRBD1 (6 bases). Germline V gene sequence: CDR1 SGDLS, CDR2 YYNGEE. This CDR3 region has 16 residues. V was trimmed by 5 bases and J by 0 bases, leaving 12 bases between them.

DNA of the CDR3: TGTGCCAGCAGTGAATCGTCTGGCGGCCCGAACACCGGGGAGCTGTTTTTT. This translates into CASSESSGGPNTGELFF. This chain links TRBV25-1 with TRBJ2-2; no reliable D call. Germline values: CDR1 MGHDK, CDR2 SYGVNS. The CDR3 sequence is 17 residues long. The V end was cut by 1 base, the J end by 0 bases, with 12 bases between.